The clone carrying this TCR beta chain showed up many times. What it binds is unknown. The data stem from a study of blood T cells in healthy people across ages. Study summary: Capture via template switching afforded approximately one barcoded beta molecule per two T cells. Study-wide points: Unsorted PBMC input precluded a conclusive naive versus antigen-experienced comparison.

PCR was performed a second time for roughly 6 to 12 cycles using a sample-barcoded 5' primer and a J-beta primer mix. All samples gave at least 2.5 million CDR3-containing paired-end reads. TCRdb itself ran the 5' RACE reads through MiXCR, one entry per CDR3 protein. This sample has some 900,000 distinct CDR3 sequences, with about 44% found just once. The CDR3 covers 13 residues. Trimming removed 11 bases from V and 6 bases from J, with 14 bases in between. The germline CDR1 and CDR2 sequences are LGHNT and FRNRAP. The clonotype comes from a man in his thirties or forties in good health. Sequenced input: blood. The rearrangement joins TRBV12-5 to TRBJ1-6; D gene uncertain. Here the CDR3 reads CASSPGTNSPLHF. The CDR3 coding sequence is TGTGCTTCCAGTCCAGGCACTAATTCACCCCTCCACTTT.